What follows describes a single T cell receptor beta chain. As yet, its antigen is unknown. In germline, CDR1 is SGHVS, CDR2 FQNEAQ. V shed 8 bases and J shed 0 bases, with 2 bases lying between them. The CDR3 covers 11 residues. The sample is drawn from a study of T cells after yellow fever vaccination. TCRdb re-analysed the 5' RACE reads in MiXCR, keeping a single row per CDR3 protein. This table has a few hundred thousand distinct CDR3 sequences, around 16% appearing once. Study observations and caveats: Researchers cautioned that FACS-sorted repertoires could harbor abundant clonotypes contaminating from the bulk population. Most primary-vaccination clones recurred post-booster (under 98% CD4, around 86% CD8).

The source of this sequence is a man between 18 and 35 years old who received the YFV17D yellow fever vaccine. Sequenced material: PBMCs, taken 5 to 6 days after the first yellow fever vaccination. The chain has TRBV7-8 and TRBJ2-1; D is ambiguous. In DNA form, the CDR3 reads TGTGCCAGCGCCTCCTACAATGAGCAGTTCTTC. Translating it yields CASASYNEQFF.